A selection of T cell receptor beta chains follows, all from one sample in a study of blood T cells in healthy people across ages. Each CDR3 protein gets one entry after TCRdb re-called the 5' RACE reads with MiXCR. This sample has fewer than 900,000 distinct CDR3 sequences, with around 40% found just once. Sequenced material: blood. The receptors here all came from a woman aged 55-70 years in good health. Each CDR3 is given with its conserved first and last residue. D genes are given only for firm matches. Clone size is given for some rows only: seen once, a few or many times, or a class if the clone is expanded.

cdr3_aa,cdr3_nt,j_call,v_call,d_call,clone_size
CSAKPTGGDSPLHF,TGCAGTGCTAAACCAACAGGTGGGGATTCACCCCTCCACTTT,TRBJ1-6,TRBV20-1,.,.
CASSLAAMGGGTQYF,TGTGCCAGCAGCTTAGCAGCAATGGGCGGGGGGACCCAGTACTTC,TRBJ2-5,TRBV7-2,TRBD2,.
CASSPGETYEQYF,TGCGCCAGCAGCCCGGGGGAAACCTACGAGCAGTACTTC,TRBJ2-7,TRBV5-1,.,many
CASSLARYEQYF,TGTGCCAGCAGCTTAGCCCGCTACGAGCAGTACTTC,TRBJ2-7,TRBV7-9,.,few
CASSQDRDRVGDNEQYF,TGTGCCAGCAGCCAAGATCGGGACAGGGTGGGAGACAATGAGCAGTACTTC,TRBJ2-7,TRBV3-1,TRBD1,.
CASLLTMPSSGRADTQYF,TGTGCCAGCCTTCTCACGATGCCCTCTAGCGGGAGGGCCGATACGCAGTATTTT,TRBJ2-3,TRBV18,TRBD2,few
CASSTRAANTEAFF,TGTGCCAGCTCGACCCGGGCAGCGAACACTGAAGCTTTCTTT,TRBJ1-1,TRBV27,.,few
CASSYSIRRGIENTEAFF,TGTGCCAGCAGTTACTCGATAAGAAGAGGGATAGAGAACACTGAAGCTTTCTTT,TRBJ1-1,TRBV6-2/TRBV6-3,.,.
CASSLQEGYGYTF,TGTGCCAGCAGTTTACAGGAAGGCTATGGCTACACCTTC,TRBJ1-2,TRBV6-5,.,.
CSAPLASDLGEQFF,TGCAGTGCGCCCCTAGCGAGCGATTTGGGTGAGCAGTTCTTC,TRBJ2-1,TRBV20-1,.,.
CASSYRLGWQFF,TGTGCCAGCAGTTACAGACTAGGTTGGCAGTTCTTC,TRBJ2-1,TRBV7-2,.,.
CASRWGEGLDEQYF,TGTGCCAGCAGGTGGGGGGAGGGCCTCGACGAGCAGTACTTC,TRBJ2-7,TRBV7-2,TRBD2,.
CASSLGTSAHNEQYF,TGTGCCAGCAGCCTAGGGACTAGCGCCCACAATGAGCAGTACTTC,TRBJ2-7,TRBV3-1,TRBD2,few
CASSLSGRTTDTQYF,TGCGCCAGCAGCTTGTCGGGCCGCACCACAGATACGCAGTATTTT,TRBJ2-3,TRBV5-1,.,many
CASSPTRDREGEQYF,TGTGCCAGCAGCCCTACCCGGGACAGGGAAGGTGAGCAGTACTTC,TRBJ2-7,TRBV7-9,TRBD1,few
CASSPDNEKLFF,TGTGCCAGCAGCCCAGATAATGAAAAACTGTTTTTT,TRBJ1-4,TRBV7-9,.,few
CASSLGLAGVPGELFF,TGTGCCAGCAGCTTGGGACTAGCGGGAGTACCCGGGGAGCTGTTTTTT,TRBJ2-2,TRBV7-3,TRBD2,few
CAISEGLETQYF,TGTGCCATCAGTGAGGGACTGGAGACCCAGTACTTC,TRBJ2-5,TRBV10-3,.,few
CASSVRFDTEAFF,TGTGCCAGCAGCGTACGGTTCGACACTGAAGCTTTCTTT,TRBJ1-1,TRBV7-2,.,.
CASSQAGLQPEAFF,TGTGCCAGCAGCCAAGCAGGGCTTCAGCCTGAAGCTTTCTTT,TRBJ1-1,TRBV4-2,.,.
CASSLDEGPVTEAFF,TGCGCCAGCAGCCTTGATGAGGGGCCCGTCACTGAAGCTTTCTTT,TRBJ1-1,TRBV5-1,.,few
CASSENAGTGRYGYTF,TGTGCCAGCAGCGAAAACGCCGGGACAGGGAGATATGGCTACACCTTC,TRBJ1-2,TRBV14,TRBD1,.
CASSLDRLAGVHEQFF,TGTGCCAGCAGCTTAGATCGCCTAGCGGGGGTGCATGAGCAGTTCTTC,TRBJ2-1,TRBV11-2,TRBD2,.
CSVGAGAYNEQFF,TGCAGCGTTGGGGCGGGGGCCTACAATGAGCAGTTCTTC,TRBJ2-1,TRBV29-1,TRBD2,few
CASSSFTSGGHNEQFF,TGTGCCAGCAGCTCCTTCACTAGCGGGGGTCACAATGAGCAGTTCTTC,TRBJ2-1,TRBV5-4,TRBD2,once
CASSQGGQSYNEQFF,TGTGCCAGCAGCCAAGGGGGACAAAGCTACAATGAGCAGTTCTTC,TRBJ2-1,TRBV14,.,.
CATTGAKNIQYF,TGTGCCACAACAGGGGCCAAAAACATTCAGTACTTC,TRBJ2-4,TRBV2,.,few
CASSQNRVNSPLHF,TGTGCCAGCAGCCAGAACAGGGTAAATTCACCCCTCCACTTT,TRBJ1-6,TRBV3-1,.,.
CASGETGTSGATDTQYF,TGTGCTAGTGGTGAAACCGGGACTAGCGGGGCCACAGATACGCAGTATTTT,TRBJ2-3,TRBV12-5,TRBD2,many
CATSTQRQGGTDTQYF,TGTGCCACCAGTACCCAGCGGCAGGGAGGGACAGATACGCAGTATTTT,TRBJ2-3,TRBV24-1,TRBD2,many
CASSQFPAGTGNEKLFF,TGTGCCAGCAGCCAGTTCCCCGCCGGGACAGGGAATGAAAAACTGTTTTTT,TRBJ1-4,TRBV3-1,TRBD1,few
CASSDRGQQPQHF,TGTGCCAGCAGCGACAGGGGGCAACAGCCCCAGCATTTT,TRBJ1-5,TRBV6-6,TRBD1,few
CASSLDGRNEQFF,TGTGCCAGCAGCTTAGACGGACGGAATGAGCAGTTCTTC,TRBJ2-1,TRBV7-7,.,.
CASSPLNGAPDTQYF,TGTGCCAGCTCACCACTAAACGGGGCCCCAGATACGCAGTATTTT,TRBJ2-3,TRBV18,.,.
CASSKTSGSYEQYF,TGTGCCAGCAGTAAAACTAGCGGCTCCTACGAGCAGTACTTC,TRBJ2-7,TRBV6-6,TRBD2,.
CASIRPGTGNYEQYF,TGTGCCAGCATCCGACCCGGGACTGGTAACTACGAGCAGTACTTC,TRBJ2-7,TRBV11-2,.,.
CASRTGTLGTQYF,TGTGCCAGCAGAACCGGGACATTAGGGACCCAGTACTTC,TRBJ2-5,TRBV6-5,.,few
CSARQNLDTEAFF,TGCAGTGCTAGACAGAACCTGGACACTGAAGCTTTCTTT,TRBJ1-1,TRBV20-1,.,.